The text below deals with one T cell receptor (beta chain). Its specificity is not known. The junction does not match germline at one end; this may be a read error. This record belongs to a study of tumor-infiltrating lymphocytes in glioblastoma multiforme. Study-wide points: Unequal TCR RNA per T cell might skew measured clone sizes. Only one glioblastoma patient had TCR and mutation analysis.

TCR beta libraries were built from RNA through three nested multiplex PCR rounds using modified ARM-PCR. MiXCR, run by TCRdb on the multiplex PCR reads, gives a single entry per CDR3 protein. The sample includes about 9,600 distinct CDR3 sequences, around 64% seen only once; the top ten take 45% to 65%. Germline lookup yields CDR1 SQVTM and CDR2 ANQGSEA. The CDR3 covers 13 residues. This chain connects TRBV29-1 to TRBJ2-1, with 9 positions matching TRBD2. The source is a male donor with glioblastoma. The sample comprised brain tumor tissue. The CDR3 region is CGVGGRGGNEQFF. Here the CDR3 DNA reads TGTGGCGTTGGGGGGCGGGGGGGCAATGAGCAGTTCTTC.